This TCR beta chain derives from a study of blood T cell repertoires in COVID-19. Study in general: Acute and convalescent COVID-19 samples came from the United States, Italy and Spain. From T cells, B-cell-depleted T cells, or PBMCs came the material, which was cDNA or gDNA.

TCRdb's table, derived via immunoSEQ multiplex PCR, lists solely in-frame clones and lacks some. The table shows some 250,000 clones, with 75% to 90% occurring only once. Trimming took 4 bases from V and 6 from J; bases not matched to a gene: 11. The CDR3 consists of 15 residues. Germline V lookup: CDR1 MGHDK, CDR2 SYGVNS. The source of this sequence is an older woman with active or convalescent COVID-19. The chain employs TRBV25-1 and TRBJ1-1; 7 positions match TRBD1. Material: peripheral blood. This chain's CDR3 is CASSATGTVRPEAFF. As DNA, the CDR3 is TGTGCCAGCAGTGCCACCGGGACAGTGCGTCCTGAAGCTTTCTTT.